Each of the 21 T cell receptor beta chains below was sequenced from the same sample in a study of T cell responses to AZD1222 COVID-19 vaccine. Data came from immunoSEQ multiplex PCR; TCRdb stores just in-frame clones and leaves some out. The sample records 140,000 to 150,000 clones, around 84% being singletons. The starting material was peripheral blood, obtained 28 days after the second AZD1222 dose. These receptors came from an adult who received the AZD1222 COVID-19 vaccine.

The genes are TRBV7-9 and TRBJ2-2, with TRBD1 identical over 7 bases. J was trimmed by 5 bases and V by 5 bases; bases with no gene match: 11. Germline V gives CDR1 SEHNR, CDR2 FQNEAQ (reference sequence). The CDR3 extends over 16 amino acids. The CDR3 nucleotides are TGTGCCAGCAGCCCCCCCTCGGGACAGTCTACCGGGGAGCTGTTTTTT. Its translation: CASSPPSGQSTGELFF.

Only one count was recorded for this clone. At the DNA level, this CDR3 is encoded by other sequences in the same sample as well. This sequence joins TRBV5-4 and TRBJ2-5; 7 bases align to TRBD1. Trimming took 0 bases from V and 4 from J; bases not matched to a gene: 3. There are 14 residues in the CDR3. Per germline, CDR1 SGHNT and CDR2 YYREEE (reference sequence). The chain's CDR3 is CASSLDRGVETQYF. The CDR3, as DNA: TGTGCCAGCAGCTTGGACAGGGGCGTAGAGACCCAGTACTTC.

The gene calls are TRBV3-1 (or the pseudogene TRBV3-2) and TRBJ2-3; D gene ambiguous. Germline V CDR1 and CDR2: LGHDT, YNNKEL (reference sequence). V dropped 3 bases and J dropped 2 bases, with 6 bases sitting between them. The CDR3 runs 13 residues. This CDR3 is CASSHDDTDTQYF. CDR3 coding DNA: TGTGCCAGCAGCCATGACGACACAGATACGCAGTATTTT.

CDR3 DNA: TGCGCCAGCAGGGGGGACGCGCTCACAGATACGCAGTATTTT. Translating it yields CASRGDALTDTQYF. The chain joins TRBV5-1 to TRBJ2-3; the D gene could be TRBD1 or TRBD2 (5 bases each). This CDR3 spans 14 amino acids. Trimming cost V 5 bases and J 2 bases, with 12 bases left between them. From germline, CDR1 is SGHRS and CDR2 YFSETQ.

V and J are TRBV9 and TRBJ2-3; D is possibly TRBD1 or TRBD2 (5 bases each). The CDR3 is 14 residues long. The V end lost 0 bases, the J end lost 4 bases, and 9 bases lay between the germline ends. Germline V CDR1 and CDR2: SGDLS, YYNGEE. The CDR3 bases are TGTGCCAGCAGCGTAGGGGACCCCGCAGATACGCAGTATTTT. Protein sequence: CASSVGDPADTQYF. The variable domain in full, completed from reference TRBV9 and TRBJ2-3, reads DSGVTQTPKHLITATGQRVTLRCSPRSGDLSVYWYQQSLDQGLQFLIQYYNGEERAKGNILERFSAQQFPDLHSELNLSSLELGDSALYFCASSVGDPADTQYFGPGTRLTVL.

The chain joins TRBV10-1 to TRBJ1-6; 7 bases match TRBD1. V lost 10 bases, J lost 7 bases, and 7 bases stayed unmatched. The CDR3 is made up of 13 amino acids. CDR1 and CDR2 from the germline V gene are WNHNN and SYGVQD (reference sequence). The CDR3: CATFRDRNSPLHF. CDR3 DNA sequence: TGCGCCACATTCCGGGACAGAAATTCACCCCTCCACTTT.

V gene TRBV6-5 combines with J gene TRBJ1-6; D not resolved. The V end was cut by 3 bases, the J end by 9 bases, with 6 bases between. This CDR3 is built from 12 residues. CDR1 is MNHEY and CDR2 is SVGAGI in the germline V gene. The CDR3 sequence: CASSYGVSPLHF. CDR3 nucleotide sequence: TGTGCCAGCAGTTATGGAGTTTCACCCCTCCACTTT.

In nucleotides, the CDR3 is TGTGCCAGCAGCTTAGAGGGGGCAGTGTTCGCTGGCTACACCTTC. This translates into CASSLEGAVFAGYTF. V and J are TRBV7-9 and TRBJ1-2, with 7 nucleotides matching TRBD1. In germline, CDR1 is SEHNR, CDR2 FQNEAQ (reference sequence). CDR3 length: 15 amino acids. J gave up 7 bases and V 1 base, and 9 bases lay outside the gene matches.

This chain links TRBV5-8 with TRBJ1-4; D not resolved. With 7 bases removed from V and 8 bases from J, the gap between germline ends came to 6 bases. CDR3 size: 10 residues. Per germline, CDR1 SGHTS and CDR2 YDEGEE. For the CDR3, the DNA is TGTGCCAGCCCGATCGAAAAACTGTTTTTT. The encoded protein is CASPIEKLFF.

The chain joins TRBV4-1 to TRBJ1-2, with a tentative D call TRBD1 (5 bases). The CDR3 contains 15 residues. CDR1 and CDR2 (germline): MGHRA, YSYEKL. With 1 base removed from V and 5 bases from J, the gap between germline ends came to 14 bases. The CDR3 reads CASSQGGTSRYGYTF. CDR3 nucleotides: TGCGCCAGCAGCCAAGGGGGGACTTCGAGATATGGCTACACCTTC.

The rearrangement links TRBV10-3 to TRBJ2-3, with D possibly called TRBD1 or TRBD2 (6 bases each). Trimming removed 6 bases from V and 6 bases from J, with 10 bases in between. This CDR3 is 12 amino acids long. From germline, CDR1 is ENHRY and CDR2 SYGVKD. The CDR3 is CAIRSGADTQYF. The CDR3, as DNA: TGTGCCATCAGATCGGGGGCGGATACGCAGTATTTT.

V gene TRBV24-1 combines with J gene TRBJ2-1; D possibly uses TRBD1 or TRBD2 (5 bases each). The CDR3 runs to 16 residues. Germline loops: CDR1 KGHDR, CDR2 SFDVKD. Trimming shortened V by 2 bases and J by 6 bases, and 16 bases separated the two germline ends. CDR3: CATSDSYGATPNEQFF. In nucleotides, the CDR3 is TGTGCCACCAGTGATTCCTACGGGGCTACACCCAATGAGCAGTTCTTC.

CDR3 sequence reads: CASSHGSSYNEQFF. The DNA for the CDR3 is TGTGCCAGCAGCCATGGGAGCTCCTACAATGAGCAGTTCTTC. The rearrangement links TRBV4-2 to TRBJ2-1; the D gene is possibly TRBD2 (5 bases). Trimming pared 3 bases from V and 0 bases from J, leaving 6 bases between. The CDR3 loop spans 14 amino acids. Germline V CDR1 and CDR2: LGHNA, YNFKEQ.

The chain couples TRBV5-1 to TRBJ2-3; no firm D call. The ends were cut back, 4 bases at V and 0 bases at J, with 9 bases in the middle. The germline gives CDR1 SGHRS, CDR2 YFSETQ. The CDR3 loop spans 14 amino acids. The CDR3 nucleotides are TGCGCCAGCAGCGATCGCAAAAGCACAGATACGCAGTATTTT. Protein: CASSDRKSTDTQYF. The whole variable domain, remainder taken from reference TRBV5-1 and TRBJ2-3, is KAGVTQTPRYLIKTRGQQVTLSCSPISGHRSVSWYQQTPGQGLQFLFEYFSETQRNKGNFPGRFSGRQFSNSRSEMNVSTLELGDSALYLCASSDRKSTDTQYFGPGTRLTVL.

The chain employs TRBV28 and TRBJ2-7; no definite D call. V lost 6 bases to trimming and J lost 6 bases, with 9 bases between them. Germline V lookup: CDR1 MDHEN, CDR2 SYDVKM. The CDR3 has 11 amino acids. CDR3 region: CASSPSGEQYF. CDR3 nucleotides: TGTGCCAGCAGCCCCTCGGGCGAGCAGTACTTC.

V gene TRBV19 combines with J gene TRBJ1-1; TRBD1 matches at 7 bases. Germline CDR1 is LNHDA and CDR2 is SQIVND (reference sequence). V dropped 3 bases and J dropped 3; count of bases not matched to a gene: 7. The CDR3 contains 15 residues. CDR3 sequence: CASSIYEGADTEAFF. As DNA, the CDR3 is TGTGCCAGTAGTATTTATGAGGGGGCGGACACTGAAGCTTTCTTT.

The J gene is TRBJ1-2, the V gene TRBV29-1, with D unresolved. Germline-derived CDR1 and CDR2 are SQVTM and ANQGSEA. This CDR3 has 12 residues. Between the trimmed V and J ends, which lost 6 bases and 6 bases, there was a span of 14 bases. DNA for the CDR3: TGCAGCGTCGCATCTGGTGTCGATGGCTACACCTTC. Translation gives CSVASGVDGYTF.

The rearrangement links TRBV20-1 to TRBJ1-1; the D is unclear. The CDR3 is made up of 11 amino acids. The V and J ends lost 5 bases and 1 base respectively, with 5 bases between them. Germline values: CDR1 DFQATT, CDR2 SNEGSKA (reference sequence). The CDR3 reads CSAPANTEAFF. CDR3 sequence (DNA): TGCAGTGCTCCAGCGAACACTGAAGCTTTCTTT.

This clone was seen a handful of times. This chain connects TRBV2 to TRBJ2-1; D not certain. This CDR3 contains 14 residues. Germline V gene sequence: CDR1 SNHLY, CDR2 FYNNEI. The germline V and J ends were trimmed by 7 bases and 8 bases, with 18 bases remaining between them. For the CDR3, the DNA is TGTGCCAGCACCCCGCGACCCTCTGGGGATGAGCAGTTCTTC. Its protein product is CASTPRPSGDEQFF.

The V gene is TRBV21-1, the J gene TRBJ2-7; whether TRBD1, the table's D call, matches the DNA was not checked. TRBV21-1 constitutes a pseudogene. The CDR3 is 16 residues long. The chain's CDR3 is CASSKEGDSRSDEQYF. As DNA, the CDR3 is TGTGCCAGCAGCAAAGAAGGCGACAGTCGAAGTGACGAGCAGTACTTC.

This rearrangement joins TRBV6-5 to TRBJ2-1; 11 bases align to TRBD2. The CDR3 covers 16 residues. With 3 bases clipped from V and 5 bases from J, the junction kept 6 bases outside the gene matches. Germline V gene data show CDR1 as MNHEY and CDR2 as SVGAGI. For the CDR3, the DNA is TGTGCCAGCAGTTATCCGCTAGCGGGAGGCAACAATGAGCAGTTCTTC. Amino acids: CASSYPLAGGNNEQFF.